This T cell receptor beta chain was observed in a study of shared clonotypes between healthy human individuals (dated by TCRdb to about 2020). With respect to the entire study: The cohort comprised two women and a few men aged 18 to 49 years. For each donor, three plates each were used for CD4 naive and CD4 memory, two plates were used for CD8 naive, and one plate was used for CD8 memory. To increase sequencing depth and limit assay-specific biases, different laboratories used diverse techniques to prepare libraries and sequence TCR repertoires. Leukapheresis yielded between about 0.94 and 9 billion PBMCs per donor. To estimate repertoire size and how much clonotype sharing occurs between individuals, the study deeply sequenced the blood TCR repertoires of a handful of healthy adults. Study-level results and caveats: Even with the large sequencing depth, rarefaction of the sorted-subset datasets indicated that sequencing was incomplete. When a few donors were compared, the shared fraction of clonotypes was about 5% for naive CD4, 3.5% to 4% for naive CD8, more than 2% for memory CD4, and approximately 0.4% for memory CD8. Because the study included only a small number of donors, the genetic and exposure-history diversity represented was limited. Higher generation probabilities were observed for clonotypes shared by all four sorted-subset donors than for non-shared clonotypes. Only blood was sampled, and tissue TCR repertoires likely differ from those in blood. Larger estimated clonotype richness was generally found for naive subsets than for memory subsets. Pairwise subsampling led to the expectation that sequencing depth would affect the degree of clonotype sharing among donors.

The donors were healthy, HIV-negative adults who had no recently reported acute infections or vaccinations. Only Caucasian adults living in Nashville, Tennessee, USA were represented among the donors. CD4+ T cells were enriched through magnetic negative selection, after which naive cells were positively selected on CD45RA and the remaining negative fraction served as the memory subset. Blood was obtained by leukapheresis, after which PBMCs were separated by Ficoll-Histopaque density gradient centrifugation and cryopreserved in liquid nitrogen vapor phase. Purity and quantity of every magnetically sorted T cell population were checked by analytical flow cytometry. Genomic DNA was isolated from each sorted fraction and quantified by UV absorbance on a Nanodrop 2000c. Points on this clone: Its target antigen remains unknown. Base qualities are not provided; no much larger clone lies one nucleotide away.

The CDR3 has 15 amino acids, counting the end cysteine and phenylalanine. The retained sequence is limited to the CDR3, 45 bases, with the frame set at the first base. The germline V gene yields MDHEN for CDR1 and SYDVKM for CDR2. V loses 5 bases, J loses 5 bases, and the germline ends lie 16 bases apart. TCR CDR3 regions were amplified from genomic DNA by multiplex PCR using the deep immunoSEQ assay. Extracted genomic DNA from each cell subset was distributed evenly across all wells of several immunoSEQ 96-well plates, and each plate was treated as a replicate. Each replicate PCR for sorted subsets received around 210 ng genomic DNA, equal to tens of thousands of T cell genomes. Purified libraries were measured with a Qubit 3.0 fluorometer, size-checked on a Bioanalyzer 2100, and measured again with the KAPA Library Quantification kit. Each immunoSEQ 96-well plate was sequenced on its own single-read 150-cycle Illumina NextSeq 550 flow cell. On the authors' methods: Because the immunoSEQ output held only junctional sequences and lacked quality scores, the filtering could not match the filtering applied to full-length reads. To assign V/J genes and CDR3, sequences were annotated against IMGT germline references using PyIR, a Python wrapper for IgBLAST v1.9. Any read was removed if the V/J assignment was weak (E-value above 1e-6), the CDR3 was missing, or the read contained stop codons, out-of-frame junctions, or ambiguous translated residues. V3J clonotypes were defined by identical inferred V gene, J gene, and CDR3 amino acid sequence. The percentage overlap between two repertoires was calculated by dividing the number of shared unique clonotypes by the size of the smaller repertoire. Repertoire richness was assessed with RTK rarefaction, the Chao1 estimator, and Recon v2.1 estimates of unobserved clonotypes. OLGA was used to compute generation probabilities for all TCRbeta clonotypes that the gDNA method yielded from a handful of donors. The table comes from immuneACCESS by way of TCRdb, which keeps in-frame sequences with V and J called. Part of the clones is missing from these tables; in studies checked, under half for an unresolved V gene and the rest for unknown reasons. V and J calls and clone size are copied from that table; D and trimming were computed from the DNA. For this sample there are 2 million to 2.5 million clones; approximately 93% appear just once. About 0.39% of the sample comes from the top ten.

Input material: naive CD4+ T cells from PBMCs. What the cell subset or site label conveys for this sample: CD45RA+ positively selected. The chain employs TRBV28 and TRBJ1-5; too little of a D gene remains to name it. This clonotype was obtained from a young man in good health. Some clones in this sample may be carry-over from other donors' samples. The nucleotide sequence is TGTGCCAGCAGTCCCCCCGTCCCGCATTATCAGCCCCAGCATTTT. This is translated as CASSPPVPHYQPQHF.